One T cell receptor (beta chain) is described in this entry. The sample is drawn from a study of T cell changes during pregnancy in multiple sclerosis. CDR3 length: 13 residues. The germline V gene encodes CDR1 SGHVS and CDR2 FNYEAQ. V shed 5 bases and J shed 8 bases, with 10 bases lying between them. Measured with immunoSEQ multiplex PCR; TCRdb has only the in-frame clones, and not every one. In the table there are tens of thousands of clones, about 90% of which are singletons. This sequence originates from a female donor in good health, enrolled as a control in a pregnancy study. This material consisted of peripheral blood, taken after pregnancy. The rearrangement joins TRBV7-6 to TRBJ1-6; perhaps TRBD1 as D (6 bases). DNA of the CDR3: TGTGCCAGCAGCCGATACAGGGATTCACCCCTCCACTTT. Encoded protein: CASSRYRDSPLHF.